This is a list of T cell receptor beta chains from one sample in a study of T cell changes during pregnancy in multiple sclerosis. The assay was immunoSEQ multiplex PCR, and TCRdb's table has in-frame clones only and misses some. The sample carries fewer than 55,000 clones, 92% recorded once. Material: peripheral blood, obtained after pregnancy. The receptor set was obtained from a female donor with multiple sclerosis, enrolled in a pregnancy study. Both conserved end residues are part of each CDR3. The D gene is left open where the match is weak. Size tells how often a clone was seen (once, few, many) or the class of an expanded clone, and some rows leave it out.

clone_size	j_call	d_call	v_call	cdr3_nt	cdr3_aa
.	TRBJ2-5	TRBD1	TRBV11-2	TGTGCCAGCAGCTTATTCTACGGGACAGCCCAAGAGACCCAGTACTTC	CASSLFYGTAQETQYF
.	TRBJ1-3	TRBD1	TRBV2	TGTGCCAGCAGTAGGGACAGGCCCCACTCTGGAAACACCATATATTTT	CASSRDRPHSGNTIYF
.	TRBJ1-2	.	TRBV21-1	TGTGCCAGCAGCAAAGCCTCAGGGAAGGATGGCTACACCTTC	CASSKASGKDGYTF
.	TRBJ1-1	TRBD1	TRBV7-9	TGTGCCAGCAGCTTTAGGACAGGGGTGAACACTGAAGCTTTCTTT	CASSFRTGVNTEAFF
.	TRBJ1-1	.	TRBV7-2	TGTGCCAGCAGCACTGACAGCATGAACACTGAAGCTTTCTTT	CASSTDSMNTEAFF
.	TRBJ1-6	.	TRBV11-2	TGTGCCAGCAGCTTCGGGGGAGGCAATTCACCCCTCCACTTT	CASSFGGGNSPLHF
.	TRBJ1-1	TRBD1	TRBV7-2	TGTGCCAGCAGCTCTCAGGGACAGCTGAACACTGAAGCTTTCTTT	CASSSQGQLNTEAFF
few	TRBJ2-5	.	TRBV7-9	TGTGCCAGCAGCTTGCCTTTCCCCCAGTCGGAGACCCAGTACTTC	CASSLPFPQSETQYF
few	TRBJ2-4	TRBD1	TRBV19	TGTGCCAGTAGTATGGGACAGGGCTTGAACATTCAGTACTTC	CASSMGQGLNIQYF
.	TRBJ1-4	.	TRBV18	TGTGCCAGCTCACCACCACAGGGACGGAATGAAAAACTGTTTTTT	CASSPPQGRNEKLFF
.	TRBJ2-7	TRBD2	TRBV7-2	TGTGCCAGCAGCTTAGCACGGGTCGCGGGGGGGGAGCAGTACTTC	CASSLARVAGGEQYF
.	TRBJ2-2	.	TRBV6-4	TGTGCCAGCAGTGCCACGGGTGTCACCGGGGAGCTGTTTTTT	CASSATGVTGELFF
.	TRBJ1-1	.	TRBV25-1	TGTGCCAGCAAATTGGGGCCAGGGAAAGCTTTCTTT	CASKLGPGKAFF
.	TRBJ2-1	.	TRBV7-3	TGTGCCAGCAGCTTAAACTCCGACAGCTCCTACAATGAGCAGTTCTTC	CASSLNSDSSYNEQFF
.	TRBJ1-2	.	TRBV18	TGTGCCAGCTCACCACAACAGAGTGATTATGGCTACACCTTC	CASSPQQSDYGYTF
.	TRBJ2-7	TRBD2	TRBV5-1	TGCGCCAGCAGCTTAAGCGGGGGTCCCTCCTACGAGCAGTACTTC	CASSLSGGPSYEQYF
.	TRBJ2-7	TRBD1	TRBV28	TGTGCCAGCAGCACAGGGGGGCGGAACGAGCAGTACTTC	CASSTGGRNEQYF